This T cell receptor beta chain stems from a study of shared T cell receptors in the human thymus. V shed 4 bases and J shed 2 bases, with 9 bases lying between them. CDR3 length: 14 amino acids. CDR1 MDHEN and CDR2 SYDVKM come from the germline V gene. Assay: immunoSEQ multiplex PCR; the TCRdb copy retains only in-frame clones and omits some. The repertoire includes hundreds of thousands of clones, 88% of them detected once, and around 0.0099% sits in the top ten. The same data also contributed to another study, on human thymus T cells. This second study notes: Thymic material originated from resections removed in the course of corrective heart surgery. Related work showed strongly overlapping thymic repertoires across unrelated individuals.

The chain links TRBV28 to TRBJ1-5, with D hard to call. This TCR was sampled from a boy in the first two years of life with a congenital heart defect. The source material was thymocytes. The CDR3 nucleotides read TGTGCCAGCAGTTGGCAGAGGGGCAATCAGCCCCAGCATTTT. This codes for CASSWQRGNQPQHF.